This T cell receptor (beta chain) was profiled in a study of blood T cell repertoires in COVID-19. Study context: Some COVID-19 samples were acute and others convalescent; all came from the United States, Italy and Spain. In each case, the material was cDNA or gDNA derived from T cells, B-cell-depleted T cells, or PBMCs.

As handled by the study authors: How many nucleated cells were present was estimated from reference gene primer amplification. Sequenced by immunoSEQ multiplex PCR; TCRdb stores in-frame clones only, minus some. Clonal size and the V and J genes are those of that table, whereas D and trimming came from the DNA. The data show 120,000 or so clones, approximately 85% seen once. This clonotype was sampled from a woman older than 75 with acute or convalescent COVID-19. The specimen sequenced was peripheral blood.

In DNA, the CDR3 is TGTGCCAGTAGTATCGGGGAGGGTGGCTACACCTTC. Translated: CASSIGEGGYTF. This chain uses TRBV19 with TRBJ1-2; no definite D call. The CDR3 sequence is 12 residues long. Germline lookup yields CDR1 LNHDA and CDR2 SQIVND (reference sequence). The germline V and J ends were trimmed by 3 bases and 7 bases, with 9 bases remaining between them.